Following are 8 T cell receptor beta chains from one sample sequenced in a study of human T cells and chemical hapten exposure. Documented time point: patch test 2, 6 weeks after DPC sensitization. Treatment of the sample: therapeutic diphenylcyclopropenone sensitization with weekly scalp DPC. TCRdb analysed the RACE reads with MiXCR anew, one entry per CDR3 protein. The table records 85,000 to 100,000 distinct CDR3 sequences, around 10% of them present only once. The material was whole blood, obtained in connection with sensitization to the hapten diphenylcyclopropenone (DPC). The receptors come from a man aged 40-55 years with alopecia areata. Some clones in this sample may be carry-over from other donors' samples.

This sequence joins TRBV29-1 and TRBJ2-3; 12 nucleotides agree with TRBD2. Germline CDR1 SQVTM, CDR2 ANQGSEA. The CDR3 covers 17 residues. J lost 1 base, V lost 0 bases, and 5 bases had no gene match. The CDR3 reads CSVEDGRLAGGTDTQYF. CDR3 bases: TGCAGCGTTGAAGATGGGAGACTAGCGGGAGGCACAGATACGCAGTATTTT.

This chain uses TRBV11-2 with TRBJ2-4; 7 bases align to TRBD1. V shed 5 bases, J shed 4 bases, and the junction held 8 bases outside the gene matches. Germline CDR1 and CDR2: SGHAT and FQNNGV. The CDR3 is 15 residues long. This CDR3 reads CASSIGGSGKNIQYF. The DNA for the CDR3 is TGTGCCAGCAGCATAGGGGGCTCGGGGAAAAACATTCAGTACTTC.

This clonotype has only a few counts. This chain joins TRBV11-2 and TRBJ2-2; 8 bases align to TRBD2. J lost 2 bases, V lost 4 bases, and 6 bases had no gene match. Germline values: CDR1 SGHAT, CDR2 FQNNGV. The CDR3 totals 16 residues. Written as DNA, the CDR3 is TGTGCCAGCAGCTCCCGGGAGGGCAGAAACACCGGGGAGCTGTTTTTT. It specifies CASSSREGRNTGELFF.

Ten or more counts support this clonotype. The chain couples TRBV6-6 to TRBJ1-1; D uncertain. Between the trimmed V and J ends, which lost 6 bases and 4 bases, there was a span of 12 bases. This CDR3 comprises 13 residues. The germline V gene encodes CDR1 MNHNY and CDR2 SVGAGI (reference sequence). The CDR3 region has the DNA TGTGCCAGCAGCCCCCCGGTCGGCACTGAAGCTTTCTTT. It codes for CASSPPVGTEAFF.

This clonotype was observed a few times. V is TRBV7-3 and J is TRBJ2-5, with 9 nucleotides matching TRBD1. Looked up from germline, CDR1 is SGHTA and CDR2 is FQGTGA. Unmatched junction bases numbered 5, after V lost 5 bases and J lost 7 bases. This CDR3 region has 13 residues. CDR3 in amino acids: CASSLGQGMTQYF. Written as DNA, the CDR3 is TGTGCCAGCAGCCTCGGACAGGGGATGACCCAGTACTTC.

The CDR3: CASRPTSNEQFF. The CDR3, as DNA: TGTGCCAGCAGACCTACTAGCAATGAGCAGTTCTTC. The chain is built from TRBV11-2 and TRBJ2-1; D is possibly TRBD2 (5 bases). V lost 6 bases and J 6 bases, leaving 9 bases between the germline ends. Germline V gene lookup returns CDR1 SGHAT and CDR2 FQNNGV. The CDR3 has 12 residues.

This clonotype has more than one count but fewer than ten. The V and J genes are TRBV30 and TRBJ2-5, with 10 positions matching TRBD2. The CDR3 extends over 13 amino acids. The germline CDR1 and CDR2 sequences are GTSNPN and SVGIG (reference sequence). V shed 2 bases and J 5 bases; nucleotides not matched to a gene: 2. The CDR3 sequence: CAWSLGLAETQYF. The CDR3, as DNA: TGTGCCTGGAGTCTGGGACTAGCGGAGACCCAGTACTTC.

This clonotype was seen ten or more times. CDR3 in amino acids: CASSSRTQGATNEKLFF. For the CDR3, the DNA is TGTGCCAGCAGCTCGCGCACACAGGGAGCAACTAATGAAAAACTGTTTTTT. The genes are TRBV5-4 and TRBJ1-4; D may be TRBD1 (6 bases). V lost 3 bases and J 0 bases, leaving 15 bases between the germline ends. This CDR3 has 17 amino acids. Germline lookup yields CDR1 SGHNT and CDR2 YYREEE (reference sequence).